The clone carrying this T cell receptor (beta chain) was recorded only once. This record comes from a study of blood T cell repertoires in COVID-19. Overall study: T cells, B-cell-depleted T cells, or PBMCs provided the cDNA or gDNA that served as material.

Authors' processing steps: Amplifying reference gene primers gave estimates of nucleated cell counts. The data were produced by immunoSEQ multiplex PCR, yet TCRdb's version contains in-frame clones alone and is incomplete. From that table come the V and J calls and clone size; the DNA was used to work out D and trimming. The table has 150,000 to 200,000 clones, around four fifths seen once. The age range of participants was about 18 to 89 years, with residence in approximately 25 US areas. The CDR3 consists of 15 residues. Germline CDR1 is MNHNS and CDR2 is SASEGT. Trimming stripped 2 bases from V and 2 bases from J, with 10 bases between.

The chain carries TRBV6-1 and TRBJ1-5, with D perhaps matching TRBD1 (6 bases). The source material was PBMCs or T cells enriched from blood (not recorded which). The source is a woman aged 55 to 70 who had recovered from COVID-19. CDR3 in amino acids: CASSELRTGNQPQHF. CDR3 DNA sequence: TGTGCCAGCAGTGAACTAAGGACAGGCAATCAGCCCCAGCATTTT.